Listed below are T cell receptor beta chains from one sample, sequenced in a study of siplizumab effects on memory and regulatory T cells. Clones were sequenced by immunoSEQ multiplex PCR, and TCRdb holds only the in-frame ones, with some missing. The sample holds 70,000 to 95,000 clones, approximately 93% seen once. Sequenced material: CD8+ T cells sorted from blood. The receptors here all came from a human donor in good health. Each CDR3 is given with its conserved first and last residue. A D gene is named only where the DNA matches it firmly. Size is stated for part of the rows, as once, few or many counts, or as a class when the clone is expanded.

>TRBJ1-1|TRBV4-3|-|-
TGCGCCAGCAGCCATATGCCAGGGGAAAACACTGAAGCTTTCTTT
CASSHMPGENTEAFF
>TRBJ2-1|TRBV2|TRBD2|-
TGTGCCAACTCGGGACTAGAGTACAATGAGCAGTTCTTC
CANSGLEYNEQFF
>TRBJ2-7|TRBV7-9|TRBD1|-
TGTGCCAGCAGCTCGGACAGGGACAGCTCCTACGAGCAGTACTTC
CASSSDRDSSYEQYF
>TRBJ1-4|TRBV6-1|-|-
TGTGCCAGCAGTGACTCGGACTTAGCTTATGAAAAACTGTTTTTT
CASSDSDLAYEKLFF
>TRBJ1-3|TRBV5-8|-|-
TGTGCCAGCAGCATCGGAGGAAACACCATATATTTT
CASSIGGNTIYF
>TRBJ1-2|TRBV19|TRBD1|-
TGTGCCAGTAGTGTGGGACAGGGGAGAGGTGGCTACACCTTC
CASSVGQGRGGYTF
>TRBJ2-5|TRBV7-9|TRBD2|-
TGTGCCAGCAGCTTAGGAGCGGGAGAGGTAGAGACCCAGTACTTC
CASSLGAGEVETQYF
>TRBJ2-7|TRBV6-5|-|-
TGTGCCAGCAGCCGCGGGATTGGTACGCTCTACGAGCAGTACTTC
CASSRGIGTLYEQYF
>TRBJ2-3|TRBV4-2|-|-
TGTGCCAGCAGCCAAAGAGATCGGGCTAGCACAGATACGCAGTATTTT
CASSQRDRASTDTQYF
>TRBJ2-2|TRBV4-3|-|-
TGCGCCAGCAGCCAAGACCCCAGCTCCGGGGAGCTGTTTTTT
CASSQDPSSGELFF
>TRBJ2-3|TRBV7-9|-|-
TGTGCCAGCAGCTTCCCCTCCCAGACAGGCACAGATACGCAGTATTTT
CASSFPSQTGTDTQYF
>TRBJ2-5|TRBV5-6|TRBD2|-
TGTGCCAGCAGCTTGTCTAGCGGGGGGACAGAGACCCAGTACTTC
CASSLSSGGTETQYF
>TRBJ2-3|TRBV2|TRBD2|-
TGTGCCAGCAGTGCTACGACTAGCGGGGGTGATACGCAGTATTTT
CASSATTSGGDTQYF
>TRBJ2-3|TRBV4-1|-|-
TGCGCCAGCAGCCAAGATAGGTCGAGAGAAAAACATACGCAGTATTTT
CASSQDRSREKHTQYF
>TRBJ2-1|TRBV5-6|-|-
TGTGCCAGCAGCCCTAATCTGTCAAATGAGCAGTTCTTC
CASSPNLSNEQFF
>TRBJ2-2|TRBV13|-|-
TGTGCCAGCAGCTTGGGGGCCCAACGGGAGCTGTTTTTT
CASSLGAQRELFF
>TRBJ2-7|TRBV4-1|TRBD2|-
TGCGCCAGCAGCCAGACGGGGGAGGGCGAGCAGTACTTC
CASSQTGEGEQYF
>TRBJ2-7|TRBV6-1|-|-
TGTGCCAGCAATGGGGGCGCTCTCTACGAGCAGTACTTC
CASNGGALYEQYF
>TRBJ2-3|TRBV27|TRBD1|-
TGTGCCAGCAGTCCAAACGACAGGGTGGATACGCAGTATTTT
CASSPNDRVDTQYF
>TRBJ2-1|TRBV7-9|-|-
TGTGCCAGCAGTCATACAACAGGTCTAAGATACAATGAGCAGTTCTTC
CASSHTTGLRYNEQFF
>TRBJ1-6|TRBV27|-|-
TGTGCCGGAACAGGGCGGGGGAGATCACCCCTCCACTTT
CAGTGRGRSPLHF
>TRBJ1-2|TRBV7-3|-|-
TGTGCCAGCAGCCTCCCGGGCAACTATGGCTACACCTTC
CASSLPGNYGYTF
>TRBJ2-7|TRBV4-1|-|once
TGCGCCAGCAGCCAAGAAAGTTCCTACGAGCAGTACTTC
CASSQESSYEQYF
>TRBJ2-7|TRBV27|TRBD2|-
TGTGCCAGCAGTCCCGGGACTAGCTACGAGCAGTACTTC
CASSPGTSYEQYF
>TRBJ2-7|TRBV7-2|TRBD1|-
TGTGCCAGCAGCTATTCCGGGACAGAAGTCTACGAGCAGTACTTC
CASSYSGTEVYEQYF
>TRBJ2-7|TRBV4-3|TRBD2|-
TGCGCCAGCAGCCAAGATAGGGGACTAGCGGGCGAGCAGTACTTC
CASSQDRGLAGEQYF
>TRBJ1-1|TRBV5-6|TRBD1|-
TGTGCCAGCAGCTTGTCAGGGGGCACTGAAGCTTTCTTT
CASSLSGGTEAFF
>TRBJ2-1|TRBV9|-|-
TGTGCCAGCAGCGGGGCAGGGAGCTCCTACAATGAGCAGTTCTTC
CASSGAGSSYNEQFF
>TRBJ1-1|TRBV4-1|-|-
TGCGCCAGCAGCCATCTTCAGAAGAACACTGAAGCTTTCTTT
CASSHLQKNTEAFF
>TRBJ2-5|TRBV15|TRBD1|-
TGTGCCACCAGCAGCCGACGGGACAGCGAAGAGACCCAGTACTTC
CATSSRRDSEETQYF
>TRBJ2-3|TRBV27|-|-
TGTGCCAGCAGTTTTATAGAAGAAGGGGATACGCAGTATTTT
CASSFIEEGDTQYF
>TRBJ1-3|TRBV7-9|-|-
TGTGCCAGCAGCTTGCGAGGGACTGGAAACACCATATATTTT
CASSLRGTGNTIYF
>TRBJ2-7|TRBV27|-|-
TGTGCCAGCAGTCTCCTAGGAGGGAACCACGAGCAGTACTTC
CASSLLGGNHEQYF
>TRBJ2-7|TRBV5-6|-|-
TGTGCCAGCAGCTCTCAGGGCACCTACGAGCAGTACTTC
CASSSQGTYEQYF
>TRBJ1-2|TRBV6-6|TRBD1|-
TGTGCCAGCACCGCGACAGGGGAGAACTATGGCTACACCTTC
CASTATGENYGYTF
>TRBJ2-7|TRBV11-2|-|-
TGTGCCAGCAGCTCAACAGGGTTTCGTATCTACGAGCAGTACTTC
CASSSTGFRIYEQYF
>TRBJ2-5|TRBV9|TRBD2|-
TGTGCCAGCAGCGTGTGGGAGGGGCCGCAAGAGACCCAGTACTTC
CASSVWEGPQETQYF
>TRBJ2-7|TRBV29-1|-|-
TGCAGCGCGCAGGGTGACTACGAGCAGTACTTC
CSAQGDYEQYF